This TCR beta chain was recorded in a study of PD-L1 blockade in urothelial cancer. At the level of the study: Patients initiated atezolizumab around 2014 at 1,200 mg intravenously every 3 weeks. Male sex and bladder-origin urothelial cancer characterized about 90% of the roughly 30 patients. Analysis of blood occurred 3 weeks (second dose) and 6 weeks after treatment start. Findings and caveats of the study: Better survival was predicted by below-median pretreatment blood TCR clonality.

Sequenced by immunoSEQ multiplex PCR; TCRdb stores in-frame clones only, minus some. The sample holds tens of thousands of clones; more than 80% are singletons and the top ten take around 6%. As for time point: pretreatment peripheral blood. For this clone: Antigen specificity is unknown.

The sample in question was PBMCs, obtained around atezolizumab (anti-PD-L1) treatment. The TCR originated in a man in his 70s with urothelial cancer.

The CDR3 coding sequence is TGCGCCAGCAGCCCGGAGGTGGGACACCCTGACGAGCAGTACTTC. This encodes CASSPEVGHPDEQYF. The chain is built from TRBV5-1 and TRBJ2-7; possibly TRBD1 for D (6 bases). The CDR3 sequence is 15 residues long. Trimming took off 4 bases at V and 5 bases at J, with 19 bases between the two ends. The V gene's germline CDR1 is SGHRS and CDR2 YFSETQ. The entire variable domain, with the rest obtained from reference TRBV5-1 and TRBJ2-7, is as follows: KAGVTQTPRYLIKTRGQQVTLSCSPISGHRSVSWYQQTPGQGLQFLFEYFSETQRNKGNFPGRFSGRQFSNSRSEMNVSTLELGDSALYLCASSPEVGHPDEQYFGPGTRLTVT.